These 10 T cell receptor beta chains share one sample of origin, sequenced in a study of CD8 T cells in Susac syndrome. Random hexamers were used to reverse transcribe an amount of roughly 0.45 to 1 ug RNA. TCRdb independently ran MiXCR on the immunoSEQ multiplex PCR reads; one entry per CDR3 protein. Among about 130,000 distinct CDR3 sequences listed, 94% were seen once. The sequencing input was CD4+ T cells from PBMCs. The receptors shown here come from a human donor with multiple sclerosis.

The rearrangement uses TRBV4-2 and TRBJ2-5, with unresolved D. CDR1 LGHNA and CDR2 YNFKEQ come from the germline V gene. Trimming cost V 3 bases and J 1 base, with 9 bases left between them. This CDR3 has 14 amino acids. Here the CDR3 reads CASSHLDGQETQYF. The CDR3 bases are TGTGCCAGCAGCCACCTGGACGGCCAAGAGACCCAGTACTTC.

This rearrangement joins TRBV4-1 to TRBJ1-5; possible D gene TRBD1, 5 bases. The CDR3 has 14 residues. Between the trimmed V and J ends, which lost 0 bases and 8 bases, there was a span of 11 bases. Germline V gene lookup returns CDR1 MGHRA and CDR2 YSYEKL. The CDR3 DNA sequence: TGCGCCAGCAGCCAAGAGGAGGGACGGGAGCCCCAGCATTTT. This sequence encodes CASSQEEGREPQHF.

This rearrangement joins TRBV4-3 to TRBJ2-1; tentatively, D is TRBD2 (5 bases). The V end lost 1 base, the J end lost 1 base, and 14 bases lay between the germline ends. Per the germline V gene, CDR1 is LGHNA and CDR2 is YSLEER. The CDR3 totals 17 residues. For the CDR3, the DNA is TGCGCCAGCAGCCAAGCCCCGGGTGGACTTTCCTACAATGAGCAGTTCTTC. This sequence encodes CASSQAPGGLSYNEQFF.

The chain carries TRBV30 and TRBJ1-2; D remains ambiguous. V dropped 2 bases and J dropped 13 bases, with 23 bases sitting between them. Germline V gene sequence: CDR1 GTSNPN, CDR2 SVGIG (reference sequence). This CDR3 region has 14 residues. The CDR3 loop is CAWSYGRTSLPSTF. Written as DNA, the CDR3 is TGTGCCTGGAGTTACGGACGGACTTCTCTCCCGAGCACCTTC.

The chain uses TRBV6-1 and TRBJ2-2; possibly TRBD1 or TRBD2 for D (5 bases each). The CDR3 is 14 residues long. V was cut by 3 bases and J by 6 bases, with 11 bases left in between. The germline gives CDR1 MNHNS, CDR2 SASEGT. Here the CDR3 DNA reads TGTGCCAGCAGTGACCAGGGAGTTCCCGGGGAGCTGTTTTTT. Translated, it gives CASSDQGVPGELFF.

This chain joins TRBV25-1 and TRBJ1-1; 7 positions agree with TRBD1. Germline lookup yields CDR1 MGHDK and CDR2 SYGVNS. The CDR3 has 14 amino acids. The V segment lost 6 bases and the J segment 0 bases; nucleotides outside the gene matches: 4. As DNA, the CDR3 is TGTGCCAGCAGCCAGGGGGTTATGAACACTGAAGCTTTCTTT. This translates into CASSQGVMNTEAFF.

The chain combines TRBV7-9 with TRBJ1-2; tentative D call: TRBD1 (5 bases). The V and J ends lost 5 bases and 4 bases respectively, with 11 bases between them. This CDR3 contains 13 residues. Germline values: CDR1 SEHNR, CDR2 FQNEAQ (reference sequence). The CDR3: CASSPGTPYGYTF. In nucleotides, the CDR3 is TGTGCCAGCAGCCCCGGGACTCCCTATGGCTACACCTTC.

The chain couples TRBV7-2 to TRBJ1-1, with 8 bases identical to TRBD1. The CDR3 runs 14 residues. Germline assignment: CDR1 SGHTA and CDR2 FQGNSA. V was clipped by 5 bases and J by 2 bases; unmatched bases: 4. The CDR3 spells CASSADRDNTEAFF. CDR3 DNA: TGTGCCAGCAGCGCGGACAGGGACAACACTGAAGCTTTCTTT. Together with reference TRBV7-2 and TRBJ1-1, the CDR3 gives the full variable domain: GAGVSQSPSNKVTEKGKDVELRCDPISGHTALYWYRQSLGQGLEFLIYFQGNSAPDKSGLPSDRFSAERTGGSVSTLTIQRTQQEDSAVYLCASSADRDNTEAFFGQGTRLTVV.

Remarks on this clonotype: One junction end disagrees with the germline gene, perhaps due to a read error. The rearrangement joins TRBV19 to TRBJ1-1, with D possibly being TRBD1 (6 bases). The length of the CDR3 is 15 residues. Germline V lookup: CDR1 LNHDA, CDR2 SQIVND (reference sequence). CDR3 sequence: CASSIVRHWDTEVFF. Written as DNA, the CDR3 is TGTGCCAGTAGTATCGTGCGACATTGGGACACTGAAGTTTTCTTT. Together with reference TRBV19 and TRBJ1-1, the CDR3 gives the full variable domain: DGGITQSPKYLFRKEGQNVTLSCEQNLNHDAMYWYRQDPGQGLRLIYYSQIVNDFQKGDIAEGYSVSREKKESFPLTVTSAQKNPTAFYLCASSIVRHWDTEVFFGQGTRLTVV.

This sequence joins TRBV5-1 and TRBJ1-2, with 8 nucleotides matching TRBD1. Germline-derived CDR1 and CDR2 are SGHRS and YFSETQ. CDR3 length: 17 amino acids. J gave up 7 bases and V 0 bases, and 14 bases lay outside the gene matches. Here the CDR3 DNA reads TGCGCCAGCAGCTTGGATGGACAGGGAGTTGCAATCGGTGGCTACACCTTC. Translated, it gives CASSLDGQGVAIGGYTF. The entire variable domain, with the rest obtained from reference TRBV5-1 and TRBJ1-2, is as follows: KAGVTQTPRYLIKTRGQQVTLSCSPISGHRSVSWYQQTPGQGLQFLFEYFSETQRNKGNFPGRFSGRQFSNSRSEMNVSTLELGDSALYLCASSLDGQGVAIGGYTFGSGTRLTVV.